A selection of T cell receptor beta chains follows, all from one sample in a study of OX40 agonist ivuxolimab in advanced cancers. Sequencing used immunoSEQ multiplex PCR; TCRdb keeps in-frame clones, though not all of them. The repertoire holds about 100,000 clones, with about nine tenths as singletons. The starting material was CD4+ or CD8+ T cells sorted from blood, obtained in a trial of the OX40 agonist ivuxolimab. The receptors here all came from an adult with an advanced solid tumor such as melanoma, head and neck, liver or kidney cancer. Both conserved end residues are part of each CDR3. A D gene is named only where the DNA matches it firmly. Clone size, where shown, is once, few, many, or a class for clones that have expanded.

>-|TRBD2|TRBV27|TRBJ2-2
TGTGCCAGCAGTAGGGGCATAGCGGGAGGATTAACCGGGGAGCTGTTTTTT
CASSRGIAGGLTGELFF
>-|TRBD1|TRBV27|TRBJ2-3
TGTGCCAGCAGTTTCTACGGGACAGGTAACACAGATACGCAGTATTTT
CASSFYGTGNTDTQYF
>-|-|TRBV5-4|TRBJ1-2
TGTGCCAGCAGCCCTATCGGGACCATGGGCTATGGCTACACCTTC
CASSPIGTMGYGYTF
>-|TRBD2|TRBV7-8|TRBJ2-1
TGTGCCAGCAGCTTATTTCAGGCAAGGACTAGACACAATGAGCAGTTCTTC
CASSLFQARTRHNEQFF
>-|-|TRBV12-5|TRBJ2-3
TGTGCTAGTGGTTTGGAGATTAGCACAGATACGCAGTATTTT
CASGLEISTDTQYF
>-|-|TRBV7-3|TRBJ2-1
TGTGCCAGCAGCTTAACCCCGACTAATGAGCAGTTCTTC
CASSLTPTNEQFF
>-|TRBD2|TRBV7-2|TRBJ2-1
TGTGCCAGCAGCTTACAGGGACTAGGGGGCAATGAGCAGTTCTTC
CASSLQGLGGNEQFF
>once|-|TRBV30|TRBJ1-3
TGTGCCTGGGACTCCTTCTCTGGAAACACCATATATTTT
CAWDSFSGNTIYF
>once|-|TRBV6-1|TRBJ2-7
TGTGCCAGCAGTGAATGGGGGGGGCGTTCCTACGAGCAGTACTTC
CASSEWGGRSYEQYF
>-|TRBD1|TRBV5-1|TRBJ2-1
TGCGCCAGCAGCCCGGGACAGGGGGCGTACTATGAGCAGTTCTTC
CASSPGQGAYYEQFF
>-|TRBD2|TRBV18|TRBJ2-1
TGTGCCAGCTCACCCTCTAGCGGGGTATACAATGAGCAGTTCTTC
CASSPSSGVYNEQFF
>-|-|TRBV5-1|TRBJ1-2
TGCGCCAGCAGGGTCAGAAGCGGCTATGGCTACACCTTC
CASRVRSGYGYTF
>-|-|TRBV11-3|TRBJ2-1
TGTGCCAGCAGCTTAGTGGGTAATGAGCAGTTCTTC
CASSLVGNEQFF
>-|-|TRBV29-1|TRBJ2-7
TGCAGCGTTGTAGTACTCTACGAGCAGTACTTC
CSVVVLYEQYF
>once|-|TRBV5-1|TRBJ1-2
TGCGCCTCTGCTCAAGACAGTACTAACTATGGCTACACCTTC
CASAQDSTNYGYTF
>once|-|TRBV28|TRBJ2-1
TGTGCCAGCAGGCGGGTTAATTACAATGAGCAGTTCTTC
CASRRVNYNEQFF
>-|-|TRBV7-3|TRBJ1-5
TGTGCCAGCAGCTTAGTTGGCGGAAACAATCAGCCCCAGCATTTT
CASSLVGGNNQPQHF
>-|-|TRBV9|TRBJ2-7
TGTGCCAGCAGCGTAGTAGAGGGTTCCGAGCAGTACTTC
CASSVVEGSEQYF
>-|TRBD1|TRBV5-1|TRBJ2-7
TGCGCCAGCAGCTTGGTGGACAGGAACTACGAGCAGTACTTC
CASSLVDRNYEQYF
>-|TRBD2|TRBV19|TRBJ2-3
TGTGCCAGTAGTTTAGAAGGACAGTTACTAGCGGGAGGAGGAGGAGATACGCAGTATTTT
CASSLEGQLLAGGGGDTQYF
>-|TRBD2|TRBV7-2|TRBJ2-1
TGTGCCAGCAGCCGTAGCGGGATCACCTACAATGAGCAGTTCTTC
CASSRSGITYNEQFF
>-|-|TRBV11-3|TRBJ2-1
TGTGCCAGCAGCTTAAACTTTTTGAATGAGCAGTTCTTC
CASSLNFLNEQFF
>-|TRBD1|TRBV7-2|TRBJ2-2
TGTGCCAGCAGCTTGACAGGGACGGGCACCGGGGAGCTGTTTTTT
CASSLTGTGTGELFF
>-|-|TRBV6-1|TRBJ2-7
TGTGCCAGCAGTGGGGGAAGCACAGGGTCCTACGAGCAGTACTTC
CASSGGSTGSYEQYF
>-|TRBD1|TRBV9|TRBJ1-3
TGTGCCAGCAGCGCGATGGACAGGGGGGGAGGAAACACCATATATTTT
CASSAMDRGGGNTIYF
>once|-|TRBV4-3|TRBJ2-1
TGCGCCAGCAGCCAAGGCTTGGGGACTCATTTGGGCAATGAGCAGTTCTTC
CASSQGLGTHLGNEQFF
>-|-|TRBV7-9|TRBJ2-7
TGTGCCAGCAGCATATCCTACGAGCAGTACTTC
CASSISYEQYF
>-|TRBD2|TRBV7-9|TRBJ2-1
TGTGCCAGCAGCTTAGCGGGAGGGCCCAATGAGCAGTTCTTC
CASSLAGGPNEQFF
>-|-|TRBV11-1|TRBJ2-5
TGTGCCAGCAGCTTAGCGCCAGGGAGAGAGACCCAGTACTTC
CASSLAPGRETQYF
>-|TRBD1|TRBV5-4|TRBJ2-2
TGTGCCAGCAGCTTCGACAGGGTCCCTACCGGGGAGCTGTTTTTT
CASSFDRVPTGELFF
>once|TRBD1|TRBV2|TRBJ2-7
TGTGCCAGCCAAGTGGGAGGGACAGGGGCCCCCTACGAGCAGTACTTC
CASQVGGTGAPYEQYF
>-|TRBD1|TRBV10-3|TRBJ2-3
TGTGCCATCGCCGAAACAGGGGGACCGGCAGATACGCAGTATTTT
CAIAETGGPADTQYF
>-|-|TRBV27|TRBJ1-6
TGTGCCAGCAGACCAGAAGGCTATAATTCACCCCTCCACTTT
CASRPEGYNSPLHF
>-|TRBD1|TRBV5-5|TRBJ1-5
TGTGCCAGCAGCTTGGTAGGACAGGGGAGTGCCGGGCCCCAGCATTTT
CASSLVGQGSAGPQHF
>-|-|TRBV28|TRBJ1-2
TGTGCCAGCGGGGTGGGGAGGGACGGCTACACCTTC
CASGVGRDGYTF
>-|-|TRBV4-1|TRBJ1-3
TGCGCCAGCAGCCAAGACCCACAGATGCAGTGGACGGCCTCTGGAAACACCATATATTTT
CASSQDPQMQWTASGNTIYF
>-|TRBD1|TRBV6-6|TRBJ2-5
TGTGCCAGCAGTTACTCGGGGACAGCTCTACAAGAGACCCAGTACTTC
CASSYSGTALQETQYF
>-|-|TRBV30|TRBJ2-7
TGTGCCTGGAGTAGAGGGGGAGGGGGGGAGCAGTACTTC
CAWSRGGGGEQYF
>-|TRBD2|TRBV19|TRBJ2-1
TGTGCCAGCTCCATAGGACTAGCGGGAGGCCGGGGCTCCTACAATGAGCAGTTCTTC
CASSIGLAGGRGSYNEQFF
>-|-|TRBV6-6|TRBJ2-1
TGTGCCTGTCGGGGCACCCAGAACGGTGAGCAGTTCTTC
CACRGTQNGEQFF
>few|-|TRBV9|TRBJ2-1
TGTGCCAGCAGCGTAGAGGACGGGGTCCTCTCCTACAATGAGCAGTTCTTC
CASSVEDGVLSYNEQFF
>-|-|TRBV5-4|TRBJ2-7
TGTGCCAGCAGCTTGGGAACGGTCGGGGCAGGCTACGAGCAGTACTTC
CASSLGTVGAGYEQYF
>-|-|TRBV19|TRBJ1-5
TGTGCCAGTAGTATTGGACAGAGTAACAATCAGCCCCAGCATTTT
CASSIGQSNNQPQHF
>-|TRBD2|TRBV28|TRBJ2-5
TGTGCCAGCAGTTTACCGGGACTAGCGGGAGCCGGAGAGACCCAGTACTTC
CASSLPGLAGAGETQYF
>-|-|TRBV28|TRBJ1-1
TGTGCCAGCAGTTTACAACTCAGGCCCCCGAACACTGAAGCTTTCTTT
CASSLQLRPPNTEAFF
>-|TRBD2|TRBV7-2|TRBJ2-1
TGTGCCAGCAGCTTAGTGAGCGGGAGTAGAGGAAATGAGCAGTTCTTC
CASSLVSGSRGNEQFF
>-|-|TRBV11-2|TRBJ2-1
TGTGCCAGCAGCTTAGGCACAGGGACCTACAATGAGCAGTTCTTC
CASSLGTGTYNEQFF
>-|-|TRBV7-3|TRBJ2-1
TGTGCCAGCAGCTCCGCCCCCCTAGCGCTTACCGGCAATGAGCAGTTCTTC
CASSSAPLALTGNEQFF
>-|TRBD1|TRBV10-3|TRBJ1-2
TGTGCCATCAGTGCACAGGGGGACTATGGCTACACCTTC
CAISAQGDYGYTF
>-|TRBD2|TRBV7-2|TRBJ2-5
TGTGCCAGCAGCTTAGGCGGGAGGGTTCCAGAGACCCAGTACTTC
CASSLGGRVPETQYF
>-|-|TRBV7-9|TRBJ1-2
TGTGCCAGCAGCTTAACACAGGGAGCTGAGGGCTACACCTTC
CASSLTQGAEGYTF
>-|-|TRBV7-2|TRBJ2-3
TGTGCCAGCAGCTTATTTACTCTAGAGGGCACAGATACGCAGTATTTT
CASSLFTLEGTDTQYF
>-|TRBD2|TRBV7-8|TRBJ2-5
TGTGCCAGCAGTCCCTGGGGTGCGGGAGAGCAAGAGACCCAGTACTTC
CASSPWGAGEQETQYF
>-|TRBD2|TRBV6-6|TRBJ2-3
TGTGCCAGCAGAATTAGCGGGAGGGCCGGGGCAGATACGCAGTATTTT
CASRISGRAGADTQYF
>-|-|TRBV6-5|TRBJ2-2
TGTGCCAGCAGCGGACTAAGCGGCACCGGGGAGCTGTTTTTT
CASSGLSGTGELFF
>few|-|TRBV28|TRBJ1-1
TGTGCCAGCCGGCCCCTACAGGGCAACACTGAAGCTTTCTTT
CASRPLQGNTEAFF
>-|TRBD1|TRBV18|TRBJ2-5
TGTGCCAGCTCACCCGGGACAGGGACACAAGAGACCCAGTACTTC
CASSPGTGTQETQYF